The 10 T cell receptor beta chains given below trace back to one sample, sequenced in a study of early T cells in non-severe SARS-CoV-2 infection. TCRdb recomputed calls from the 5' RACE reads with MiXCR, one row per CDR3 protein. The table shows fewer than 70,000 distinct CDR3 sequences, with roughly 12% occurring only once. Sequencing input: whole blood. These receptors originate from an adult who was a healthcare worker with PCR-confirmed SARS-CoV-2 infection or an uninfected control (not recorded which).

V gene TRBV30 combines with J gene TRBJ2-7, with D unclear. The CDR3 loop spans 14 amino acids. V lost 2 bases, J lost 0 bases, and 11 bases lay in between. Germline CDR1 is GTSNPN and CDR2 is SVGIG (reference sequence). The CDR3 here is CAWSQSHLSYEQYF. DNA of the CDR3: TGTGCCTGGAGTCAGTCCCACCTCTCCTACGAGCAGTACTTC.

About this clonotype: Possible read error: a much larger clone is one base away. The gene calls are TRBV28 and TRBJ1-1; possible D gene TRBD1, 5 bases. The CDR3 length is 15 residues. Germline V lookup: CDR1 MDHEN, CDR2 SYDVKM. V lost 2 bases and J lost 1, with 11 bases in between. CDR3 loop: CASSLGGNRNTEAFF. Here the CDR3 DNA reads TGTGCCAGCAGTTTAGGGGGGAATCGGAACACTGAAGCTTTCTTT.

This clonotype was counted many times. The J gene is TRBJ2-6, the V gene TRBV27, with TRBD2 identical over 10 bases. Germline V gene sequence: CDR1 MNHEY, CDR2 SMNVEV (reference sequence). Unmatched junction bases numbered 8, after V lost 0 bases and J lost 3 bases. The CDR3 length is 19 residues. CDR3 amino acids: CASSLSAASGRGGANVLTF. The CDR3 DNA reads TGTGCCAGCAGTTTATCCGCGGCTAGCGGGAGAGGTGGGGCCAACGTCCTGACTTTC.

The table lists this clonotype with many counts. The V gene is TRBV3-1, the J gene TRBJ2-7; 7 nucleotides agree with TRBD1. V was pared by 3 bases and J by 3 bases, with 5 bases of the junction left unmatched. There are 14 residues in the CDR3. Germline V gene data show CDR1 as LGHDT and CDR2 as YNNKEL (reference sequence). In nucleotides, the CDR3 is TGTGCCAGCAGCCACCCTGACAGGGACTACGAGCAGTACTTC. Its translation is CASSHPDRDYEQYF.

This clonotype was observed at least ten times. The V and J genes are TRBV29-1 and TRBJ2-1; 8 bases fit TRBD2. V shed 3 bases, J shed 7 bases, and the junction held 2 bases outside the gene matches. This CDR3 spans 12 amino acids. Per germline, CDR1 SQVTM and CDR2 ANQGSEA. CDR3 residues: CSVDTGGNEQFF. CDR3 nucleotides: TGCAGCGTTGATACGGGAGGGAATGAGCAGTTCTTC.

This clonotype was seen a few times. The chain carries TRBV15 and TRBJ2-2, with 9 bases lining up with TRBD2. Looked up from germline, CDR1 is LNHNV and CDR2 is YYDKDF (reference sequence). The CDR3 spans 13 residues. Losses at the gene ends were 8 bases for V and 4 bases for J; bases not matched to a gene: 2. The CDR3: CATPGLATGELFF. DNA of the CDR3: TGTGCCACCCCGGGACTAGCCACCGGGGAGCTGTTTTTT.

In its sample, this clonotype was seen many times. This chain uses TRBV12-3 or TRBV12-4 with TRBJ1-1, with a weak D call TRBD1 (6 bases). The CDR3 is 13 residues long. The V and J ends lost 6 bases and 1 base respectively, with 9 bases between them. CDR3 sequence reads: CASSLTGNTEAFF. The CDR3 nucleotides read TGTGCCAGCAGCTTGACAGGGAACACTGAAGCTTTCTTT.

This clonotype has ten or more counts. J is TRBJ1-1 and V is TRBV28, with TRBD1 matching 10 bases. Trimming at V came to 4 bases and at J to 3 bases, leaving 14 bases not matched to a gene. The CDR3 loop spans 18 amino acids. CDR1 and CDR2 from the germline V gene are MDHEN and SYDVKM. DNA of the CDR3: TGTGCCAGCAGTTGGGCTAGACAGGGGGCGCGGGGCCACACTGAAGCTTTCTTT. Translating it yields CASSWARQGARGHTEAFF.

The V call is TRBV12-3 or TRBV12-4, the J call TRBJ1-5; TRBD1 might be the D (5 bases). The CDR3 totals 13 residues. V lost 4 bases and J lost 6, with 10 bases in between. The CDR3 bases are TGTGCCAGCAGTTCAGGGCAGGTTCAGCCCCAGCATTTT. This translates into CASSSGQVQPQHF.

This rearrangement joins TRBV10-1 to TRBJ2-4; 7 bases match TRBD1. The CDR3 is 13 residues long. V lost 3 bases, J lost 15 bases, and 11 bases stayed unmatched. Germline V gene lookup returns CDR1 WNHNN and CDR2 SYGVQD (reference sequence). For the CDR3, the DNA is TGCGCCAGCAGTGAAAATAGACCGGGACAGTTGTACTTC. This encodes CASSENRPGQLYF.